This T cell receptor (beta chain) stems from a study of blood T cell repertoires in COVID-19. Study as a whole: The cDNA or gDNA used as material had been derived from T cells, B-cell-depleted T cells, or PBMCs.

This table comes from immunoSEQ multiplex PCR, and its TCRdb copy is limited to in-frame clones, with some not included. Found here are a few hundred thousand clones, over 70% of them singletons; the top ten hold around 9.1%. The V end lost 7 bases, the J end lost 3 bases, and 16 bases lay between the germline ends. Germline V gene data show CDR1 as SQVTM and CDR2 as ANQGSEA. This CDR3 has 13 residues. Sequenced input: peripheral blood. This TCR came from a human donor in a cohort sampled during active COVID-19. J is TRBJ2-7 and V is TRBV29-1; D unclear. Here the CDR3 DNA reads TGCAGCGCTGATGACGGTCCGGGCTACGAGCAGTACTTC. It specifies CSADDGPGYEQYF.